The 8 T cell receptor beta chains listed next were all sequenced from one sample in a study of blood T cells in healthy people across ages. With a J-beta primer mix and a sample-barcoded 5' primer, a second PCR ran about 6 to 11 cycles. TCRdb passed the 5' RACE reads through MiXCR, listing each CDR3 protein once. The sample shows more than 900,000 distinct CDR3 sequences, 20% to 25% of them seen only once. These data are also associated with another study on T cells of mothers and their children.

The sample comprised blood. The source of these receptors is a girl aged 2-10 years in good health.

There are a few counts of this clonotype. The chain combines TRBV5-1 with TRBJ2-1; D remains ambiguous. The CDR3 consists of 13 residues. Trimming took 2 bases from V and 9 from J, leaving 12 bases between them. CDR1 and CDR2 (germline): SGHRS, YFSETQ. CDR3 nucleotide sequence: TGCGCCAGCAGCTTAAGCTACAGTAGTGAGCAGTTCTTC. It is translated as CASSLSYSSEQFF.

The CDR3 region is CSVEARLSNYGYTF. The CDR3 nucleotides read TGCAGCGTTGAGGCGAGGTTATCTAACTATGGCTACACCTTC. V gene TRBV29-1 combines with J gene TRBJ1-2; D is undetermined. V was trimmed by 3 bases and J by 0 bases, leaving 11 bases between them. This CDR3 comprises 14 residues. Germline loops: CDR1 SQVTM, CDR2 ANQGSEA.

The chain joins TRBV19 to TRBJ1-1; tentatively, D is TRBD1 (5 bases). V was pared by 3 bases and J by 1 base, with 9 bases between. CDR1 is LNHDA and CDR2 is SQIVND in the germline V gene (reference sequence). The CDR3 is 14 residues long. The CDR3 DNA sequence: TGTGCCAGTAGTATTGAGGGGAGGAACACTGAAGCTTTCTTT. Translation gives CASSIEGRNTEAFF.

This clonotype turned up a few times. V is TRBV11-2 and J is TRBJ1-1; D remains unclear. Germline assignment: CDR1 SGHAT and CDR2 FQNNGV. Trimming took 5 bases from V and 11 from J, leaving 12 bases between them. CDR3 size: 11 residues. CDR3 sequence (DNA): TGTGCCAGCAGCGCGGGCCTGGGGGCTTTCTTT. Its protein is CASSAGLGAFF.

The V call is TRBV2, the J call TRBJ2-3; 7 bases fit TRBD1. Germline V lookup: CDR1 SNHLY, CDR2 FYNNEI. V lost 2 bases and J lost 5; bases outside the gene matches: 4. The CDR3 sequence is 14 residues long. The CDR3 DNA is TGTGCCAGCAGTGAATGGACAGGCCTAGATACGCAGTATTTT. Its protein product is CASSEWTGLDTQYF.

V is TRBV29-1 and J is TRBJ2-3; TRBD2 matches at 10 bases. V was pared by 6 bases and J by 4 bases, with 13 bases of the junction left unmatched. This CDR3 spans 16 amino acids. Germline V gene lookup returns CDR1 SQVTM and CDR2 ANQGSEA. The CDR3 spells CSVVPASGRAADTQYF. CDR3 coding DNA: TGCAGCGTCGTCCCAGCCAGCGGGAGGGCAGCAGATACGCAGTATTTT.

This clonotype was observed a few times. The chain uses TRBV7-3 and TRBJ2-6; no firm D call. The germline CDR1 and CDR2 sequences are SGHTA and FQGTGA. The CDR3 totals 15 residues. With 5 bases removed from V and 3 bases from J, the gap between germline ends came to 11 bases. The CDR3 DNA reads as TGTGCCAGCAGCATGGATGGTCATGGGGCCAACGTCCTGACTTTC. Protein sequence: CASSMDGHGANVLTF.

The table lists this clonotype with a few counts. V and J are TRBV6-5 and TRBJ1-6, with D possibly matching TRBD1 (5 bases). The V end lost 11 bases, the J end lost 9 bases, and 17 bases lay between the germline ends. Germline assignment: CDR1 MNHEY and CDR2 SVGAGI. This CDR3 comprises 13 residues. CDR3 DNA: TGTGCCGTCCACAGGTCGATTAGTTCACCCCTCCACTTT. It yields the protein CAVHRSISSPLHF.